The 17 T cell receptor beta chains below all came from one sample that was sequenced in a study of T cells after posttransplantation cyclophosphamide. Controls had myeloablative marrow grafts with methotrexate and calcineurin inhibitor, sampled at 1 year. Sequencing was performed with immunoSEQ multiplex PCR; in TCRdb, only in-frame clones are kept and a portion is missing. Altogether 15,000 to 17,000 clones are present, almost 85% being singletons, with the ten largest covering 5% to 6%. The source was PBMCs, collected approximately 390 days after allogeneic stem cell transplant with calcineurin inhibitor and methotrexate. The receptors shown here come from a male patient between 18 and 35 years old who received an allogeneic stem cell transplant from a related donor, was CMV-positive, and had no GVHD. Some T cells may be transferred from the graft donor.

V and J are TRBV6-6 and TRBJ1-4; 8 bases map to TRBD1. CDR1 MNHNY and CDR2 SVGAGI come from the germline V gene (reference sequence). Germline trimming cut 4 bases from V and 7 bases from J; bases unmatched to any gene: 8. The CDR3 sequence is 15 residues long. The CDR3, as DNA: TGTGCCAGCAGTTCCCTTGACAGGGGCGGTGAAAAACTGTTTTTT. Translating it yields CASSSLDRGGEKLFF.

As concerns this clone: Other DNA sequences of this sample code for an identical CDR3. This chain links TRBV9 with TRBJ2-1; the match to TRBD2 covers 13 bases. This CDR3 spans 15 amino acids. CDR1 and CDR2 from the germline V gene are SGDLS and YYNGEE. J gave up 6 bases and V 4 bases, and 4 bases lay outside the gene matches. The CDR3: CASSSGTSGVNEQFF. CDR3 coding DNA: TGTGCCAGCAGCTCGGGGACTAGCGGGGTCAATGAGCAGTTCTTC.

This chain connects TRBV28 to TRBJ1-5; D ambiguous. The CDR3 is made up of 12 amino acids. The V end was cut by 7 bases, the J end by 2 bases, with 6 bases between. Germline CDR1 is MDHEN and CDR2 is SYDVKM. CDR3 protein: CASNRGNQPQHF. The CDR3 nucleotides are TGTGCCAGCAACCGAGGCAATCAGCCCCAGCATTTT. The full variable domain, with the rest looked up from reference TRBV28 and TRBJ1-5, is DVKVTQSSRYLVKRTGEKVFLECVQDMDHENMFWYRQDPGLGLRLIYFSYDVKMKEKGDIPEGYSVSREKKERFSLILESASTNQTSMYLCASNRGNQPQHFGDGTRLSIL.

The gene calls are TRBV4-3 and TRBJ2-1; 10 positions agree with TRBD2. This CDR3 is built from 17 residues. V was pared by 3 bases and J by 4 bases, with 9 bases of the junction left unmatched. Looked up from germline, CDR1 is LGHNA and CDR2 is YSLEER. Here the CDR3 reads CASSHASQGLAYNEQFF. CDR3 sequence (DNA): TGCGCCAGCAGCCATGCGTCGCAGGGACTAGCGTACAATGAGCAGTTCTTC.

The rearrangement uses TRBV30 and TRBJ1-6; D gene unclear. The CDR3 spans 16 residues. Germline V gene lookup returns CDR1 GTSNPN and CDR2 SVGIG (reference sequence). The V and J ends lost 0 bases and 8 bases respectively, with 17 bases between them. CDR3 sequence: CAWSVRGAWRDSPLHF. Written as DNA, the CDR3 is TGTGCCTGGAGTGTACGAGGCGCCTGGCGGGATTCACCCCTCCACTTT. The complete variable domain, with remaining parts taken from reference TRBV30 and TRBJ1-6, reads SQTIHQWPATLVQPVGSPLSLECTVEGTSNPNLYWYRQAAGRGLQLLFYSVGIGQISSEVPQNLSASRPQDRQFILSSKKLLLSDSGFYLCAWSVRGAWRDSPLHFGNGTRLTVT.

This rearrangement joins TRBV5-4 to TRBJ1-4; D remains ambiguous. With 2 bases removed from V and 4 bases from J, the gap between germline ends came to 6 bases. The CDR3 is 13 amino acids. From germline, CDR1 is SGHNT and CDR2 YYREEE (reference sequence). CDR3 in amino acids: CASSLTDNEKLFF. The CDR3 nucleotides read TGTGCCAGCAGCTTAACAGATAATGAAAAACTGTTTTTT.

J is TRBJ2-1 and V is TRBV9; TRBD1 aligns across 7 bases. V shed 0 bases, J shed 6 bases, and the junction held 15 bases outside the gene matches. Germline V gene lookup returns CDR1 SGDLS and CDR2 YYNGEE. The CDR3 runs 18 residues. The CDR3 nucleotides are TGTGCCAGCAGCGTAGCTCTGGCAGGGGGTGTTGGTGGCAATGAGCAGTTCTTC. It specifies CASSVALAGGVGGNEQFF.

For the CDR3, the DNA is TGTGCCAGTAGTATCCGGCGGGAGGGCGGATTTCAGTTCTTC. Residues: CASSIRREGGFQFF. The chain employs TRBV19 and TRBJ2-1, with 9 nucleotides matching TRBD2. Germline lookup yields CDR1 LNHDA and CDR2 SQIVND (reference sequence). The J segment lost 13 bases and the V segment lost 3 bases, leaving 10 bases of the junction unmatched. This CDR3 comprises 14 residues.

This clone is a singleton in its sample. The CDR3 reads CASSPRQGLSTDTQYF. The CDR3 DNA reads TGTGCCAGCTCACCAAGACAGGGTTTGAGCACAGATACGCAGTATTTT. The chain recombines TRBV18 with TRBJ2-3; 7 positions match TRBD1. Germline CDR1 and CDR2: KGHSH and LQKENI. The CDR3 contains 16 residues. Unmatched junction bases numbered 5, after V lost 2 bases and J lost 0 bases.

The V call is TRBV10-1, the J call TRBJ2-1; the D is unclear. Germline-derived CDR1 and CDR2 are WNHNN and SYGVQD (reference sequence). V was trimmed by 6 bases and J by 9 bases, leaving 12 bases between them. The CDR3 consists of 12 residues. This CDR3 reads CASSPNSAEQFF. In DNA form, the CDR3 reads TGCGCCAGCAGCCCCAACTCCGCTGAGCAGTTCTTC.

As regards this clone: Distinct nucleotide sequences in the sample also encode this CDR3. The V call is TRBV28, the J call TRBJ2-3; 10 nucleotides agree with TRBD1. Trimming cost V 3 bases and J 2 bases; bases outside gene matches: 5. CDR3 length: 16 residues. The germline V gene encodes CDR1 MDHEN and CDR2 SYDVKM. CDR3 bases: TGTGCCAGCAGTTTTGAGACAGGGGGCTCCACAGATACGCAGTATTTT. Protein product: CASSFETGGSTDTQYF.

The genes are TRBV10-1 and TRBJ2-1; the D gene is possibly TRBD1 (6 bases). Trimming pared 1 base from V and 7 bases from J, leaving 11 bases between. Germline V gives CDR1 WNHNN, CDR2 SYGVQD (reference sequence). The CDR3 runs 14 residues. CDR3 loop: CASSEFKGVNEQFF. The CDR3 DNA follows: TGCGCCAGCAGTGAGTTTAAGGGGGTTAATGAGCAGTTCTTC.

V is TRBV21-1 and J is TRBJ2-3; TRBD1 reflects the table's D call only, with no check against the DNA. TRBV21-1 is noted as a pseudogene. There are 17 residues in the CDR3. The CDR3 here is CASSKVGQGESTDTQYF. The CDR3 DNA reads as TGTGCCAGCAGCAAAGTGGGACAGGGGGAAAGCACAGATACGCAGTATTTT.

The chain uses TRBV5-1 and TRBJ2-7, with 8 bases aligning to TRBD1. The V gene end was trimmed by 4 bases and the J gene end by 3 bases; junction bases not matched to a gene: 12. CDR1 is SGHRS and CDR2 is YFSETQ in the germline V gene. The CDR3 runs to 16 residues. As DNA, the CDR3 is TGCGCCAGCAGCCCGGACAGGGCGCCATTCATCTACGAGCAGTACTTC. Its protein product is CASSPDRAPFIYEQYF.

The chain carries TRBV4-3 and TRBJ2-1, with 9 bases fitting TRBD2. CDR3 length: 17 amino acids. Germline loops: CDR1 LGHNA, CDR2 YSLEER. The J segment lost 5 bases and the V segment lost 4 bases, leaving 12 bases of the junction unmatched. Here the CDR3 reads CASSPQHWTSANNEQFF. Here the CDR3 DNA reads TGCGCCAGCAGCCCCCAGCACTGGACTAGCGCGAACAATGAGCAGTTCTTC.

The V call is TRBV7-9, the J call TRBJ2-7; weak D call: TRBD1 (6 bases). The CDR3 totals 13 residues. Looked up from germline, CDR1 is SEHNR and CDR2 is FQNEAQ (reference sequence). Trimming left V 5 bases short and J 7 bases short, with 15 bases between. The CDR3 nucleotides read TGTGCCAGCAGCAGCGACAGGACGGGGGAGCAGTACTTC. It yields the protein CASSSDRTGEQYF.

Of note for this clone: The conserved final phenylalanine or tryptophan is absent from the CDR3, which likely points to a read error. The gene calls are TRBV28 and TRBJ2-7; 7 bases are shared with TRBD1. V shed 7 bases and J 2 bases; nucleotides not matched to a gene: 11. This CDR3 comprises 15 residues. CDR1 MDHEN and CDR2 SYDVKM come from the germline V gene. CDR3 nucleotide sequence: TGTGCCAGCAAATGGGGCGGAACAGGGGCCTACGAGCAGTACCTC. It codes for CASKWGGTGAYEQYL.